This T cell receptor (beta chain) was recorded in a study of blood T cells in healthy people across ages. Germline trimming cut 3 bases from V and 7 bases from J; bases unmatched to any gene: 5. Germline lookup yields CDR1 ENHRY and CDR2 SYGVKD. This CDR3 spans 14 amino acids. It was with a sample-barcoded 5' primer and a J-beta primer mix that a second PCR of roughly 7 to 12 cycles was run. TCRdb itself ran the 5' RACE reads through MiXCR, one entry per CDR3 protein. The table includes under 2 million distinct CDR3 sequences, roughly a third detected once. The chain is built from TRBV10-3 and TRBJ1-4; 7 positions agree with TRBD1. Sequencing used blood. This TCR derives from a woman aged 25 to 45 in good health. Written as DNA, the CDR3 is TGTGCCATCAGTGACGGCAGGGGGATTGAAAAACTGTTTTTT. Translated: CAISDGRGIEKLFF.